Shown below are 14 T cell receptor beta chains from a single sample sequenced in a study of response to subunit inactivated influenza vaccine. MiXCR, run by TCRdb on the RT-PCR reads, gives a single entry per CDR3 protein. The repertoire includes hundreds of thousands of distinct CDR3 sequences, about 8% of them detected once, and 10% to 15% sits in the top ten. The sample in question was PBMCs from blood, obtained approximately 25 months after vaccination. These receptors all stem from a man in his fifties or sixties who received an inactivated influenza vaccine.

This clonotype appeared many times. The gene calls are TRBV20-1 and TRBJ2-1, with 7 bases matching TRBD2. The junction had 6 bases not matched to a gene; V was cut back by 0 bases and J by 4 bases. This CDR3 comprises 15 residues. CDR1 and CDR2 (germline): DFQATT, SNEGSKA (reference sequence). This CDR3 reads CSARDAASGYNEQFF. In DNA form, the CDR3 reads TGCAGTGCTAGAGATGCGGCTAGCGGTTACAATGAGCAGTTCTTC.

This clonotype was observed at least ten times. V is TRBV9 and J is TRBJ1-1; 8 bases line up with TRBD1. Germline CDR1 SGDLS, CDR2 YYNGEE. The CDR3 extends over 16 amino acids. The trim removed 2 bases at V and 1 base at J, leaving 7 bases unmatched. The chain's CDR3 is CASSVGQVIQNTEAFF. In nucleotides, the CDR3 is TGTGCCAGCAGCGTGGGACAGGTAATCCAGAACACTGAAGCTTTCTTT.

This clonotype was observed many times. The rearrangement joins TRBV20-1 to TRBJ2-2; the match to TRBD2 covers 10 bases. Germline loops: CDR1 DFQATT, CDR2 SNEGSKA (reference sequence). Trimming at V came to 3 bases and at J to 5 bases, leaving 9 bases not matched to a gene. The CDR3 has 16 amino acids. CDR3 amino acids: CSASRASGSRTGELFF. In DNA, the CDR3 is TGCAGTGCTAGTCGAGCTAGCGGGAGTCGTACCGGGGAGCTGTTTTTT.

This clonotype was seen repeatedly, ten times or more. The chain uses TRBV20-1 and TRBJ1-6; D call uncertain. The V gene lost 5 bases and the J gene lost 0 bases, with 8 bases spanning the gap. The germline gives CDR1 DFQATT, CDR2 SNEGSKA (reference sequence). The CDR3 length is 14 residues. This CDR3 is CSAGVSSYNSPLHF. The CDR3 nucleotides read TGCAGTGCTGGGGTCAGCTCCTATAATTCACCCCTCCACTTT.

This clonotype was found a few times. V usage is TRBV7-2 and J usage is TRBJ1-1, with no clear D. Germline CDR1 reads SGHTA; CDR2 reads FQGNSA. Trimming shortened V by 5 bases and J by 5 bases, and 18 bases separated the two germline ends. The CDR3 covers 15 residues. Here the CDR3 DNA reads TGTGCCAGCAGCCAGGAGGGCAGATTGAGGACTGAAGCTTTCTTT. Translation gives CASSQEGRLRTEAFF.

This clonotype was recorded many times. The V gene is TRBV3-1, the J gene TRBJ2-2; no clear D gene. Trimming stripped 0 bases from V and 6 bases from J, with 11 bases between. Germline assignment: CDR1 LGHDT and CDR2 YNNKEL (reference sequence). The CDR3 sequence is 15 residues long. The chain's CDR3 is CASSQEGQSSGELFF. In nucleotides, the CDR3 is TGTGCCAGCAGCCAAGAAGGCCAGTCGTCCGGGGAGCTGTTTTTT.

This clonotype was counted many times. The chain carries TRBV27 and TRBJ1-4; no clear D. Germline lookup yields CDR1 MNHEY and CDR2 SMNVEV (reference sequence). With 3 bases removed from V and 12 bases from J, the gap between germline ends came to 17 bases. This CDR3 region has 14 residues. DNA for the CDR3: TGTGCCAGCAGTTTTGCTGGGGATTCCGAAGAACTGTTTTTT. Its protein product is CASSFAGDSEELFF. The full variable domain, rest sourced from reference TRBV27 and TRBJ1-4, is EAQVTQNPRYLITVTGKKLTVTCSQNMNHEYMSWYRQDPGLGLRQIYYSMNVEVTDKGDVPEGYKVSRKEKRNFPLILESPSPNQTSLYFCASSFAGDSEELFFGSGTQLSVL.

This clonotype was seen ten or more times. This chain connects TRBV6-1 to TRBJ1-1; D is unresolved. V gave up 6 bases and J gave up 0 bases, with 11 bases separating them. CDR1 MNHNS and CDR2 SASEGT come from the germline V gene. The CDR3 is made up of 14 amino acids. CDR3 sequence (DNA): TGTGCCAGCAGACCTGGACGGGTGAACACTGAAGCTTTCTTT. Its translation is CASRPGRVNTEAFF.

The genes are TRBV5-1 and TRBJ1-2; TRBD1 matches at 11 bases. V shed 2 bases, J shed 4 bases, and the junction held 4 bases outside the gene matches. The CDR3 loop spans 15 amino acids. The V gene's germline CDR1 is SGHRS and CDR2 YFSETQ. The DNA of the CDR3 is TGCGCCAGCAGCTTTGAGGGACAGGGGGGCTATGGCTACACCTTC. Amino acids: CASSFEGQGGYGYTF.

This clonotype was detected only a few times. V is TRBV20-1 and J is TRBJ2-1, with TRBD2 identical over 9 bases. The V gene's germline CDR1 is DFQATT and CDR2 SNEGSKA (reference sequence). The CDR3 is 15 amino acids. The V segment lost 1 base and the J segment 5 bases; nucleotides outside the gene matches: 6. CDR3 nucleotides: TGCAGTGCTAGAGTCTCCCAGCGGGGGGACAATGAGCAGTTCTTC. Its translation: CSARVSQRGDNEQFF.

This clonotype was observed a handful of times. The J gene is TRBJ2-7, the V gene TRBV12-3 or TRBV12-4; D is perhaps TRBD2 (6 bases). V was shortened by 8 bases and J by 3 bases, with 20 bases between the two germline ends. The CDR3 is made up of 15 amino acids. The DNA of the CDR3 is TGTGCCAGCCGCCACGGGAGTCCCCGCTTCTACGAGCAGTACTTC. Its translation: CASRHGSPRFYEQYF.

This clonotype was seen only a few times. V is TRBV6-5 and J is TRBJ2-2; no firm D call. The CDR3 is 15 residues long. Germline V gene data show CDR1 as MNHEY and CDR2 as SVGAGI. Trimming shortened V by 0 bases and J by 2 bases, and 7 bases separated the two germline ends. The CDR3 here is CASSYSGYNTGELFF. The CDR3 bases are TGTGCCAGCAGTTACTCGGGATACAACACCGGGGAGCTGTTTTTT.

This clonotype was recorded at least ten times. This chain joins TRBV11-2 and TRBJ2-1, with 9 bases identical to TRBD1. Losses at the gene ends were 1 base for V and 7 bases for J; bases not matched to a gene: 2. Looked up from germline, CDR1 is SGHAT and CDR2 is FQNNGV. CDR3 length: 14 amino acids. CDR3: CASSLGTGVNEQFF. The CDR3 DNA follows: TGTGCCAGCAGCTTAGGGACAGGGGTAAATGAGCAGTTCTTC.

CDR3 in DNA: TGTGCCAGCAGTCCAAGCAGAAGTTTAAGGCAGCCCCAGCATTTT. This translates into CASSPSRSLRQPQHF. This rearrangement joins TRBV2 to TRBJ1-5; D unresolved. Germline-derived CDR1 and CDR2 are SNHLY and FYNNEI. The length of the CDR3 is 15 residues. Trimming left V 5 bases short and J 7 bases short, with 18 bases between.